Listed below are T cell receptor beta chains from one sample, sequenced in a study of cytomegalovirus exposure and HLA in healthy donors. Sequencing used immunoSEQ multiplex PCR; TCRdb keeps in-frame clones, though not all of them. The specimen's table records 100,000 to 150,000 clones. Input material: PBMCs. These receptors were collected from a man aged 18 to 29 in good health and CMV-seronegative. The CDR3 runs from the conserved cysteine through the conserved F or W. The D gene is left open where the match is weak.

D | J | length | V | CDR3 | DNA
. | TRBJ2-1 | 11 | TRBV20-1 | CSARRVDEQFF | TGCAGTGCTAGACGGGTGGATGAGCAGTTCTTC
. | TRBJ1-6 | 15 | TRBV2 | CASSPREANNSPLHF | TGTGCCAGCAGTCCCAGGGAGGCTAATAATTCACCCCTCCACTTT
. | TRBJ2-6 | 21 | TRBV28 | CASSLIIGGTTHYSGANVLTF | TGTGCCAGCAGTTTAATTATTGGAGGTACCACCCACTACTCTGGGGCCAACGTCCTGACTTTC
TRBD1 | TRBJ2-7 | 15 | TRBV28 | CASRTGTGGSYEQYF | TGTGCCAGCAGGACGGGGACAGGCGGCTCTTACGAGCAGTACTTC
TRBD1 | TRBJ1-1 | 13 | TRBV30 | CAWRGQGITEAFF | TGTGCCTGGAGAGGACAGGGGATCACTGAAGCTTTCTTT
TRBD2 | TRBJ2-1 | 13 | TRBV5-8 | CASRRTSTNEQFF | TGTGCCAGCAGGCGGACTAGTACCAATGAGCAGTTCTTC
TRBD2 | TRBJ2-6 | 15 | TRBV7-2 | CASNPSGPGANVLTF | TGTGCCAGCAACCCTAGCGGTCCTGGGGCCAACGTCCTGACTTTC
. | TRBJ1-2 | 12 | TRBV6-5 | CASRTNNYGYTF | TGTGCCAGCAGGACAAACAACTATGGCTACACCTTC
TRBD1 | TRBJ2-7 | 14 | TRBV28 | CASSFVDRGREQYF | TGTGCCAGCAGTTTCGTTGACAGGGGGCGCGAGCAGTACTTC
TRBD1 | TRBJ2-1 | 13 | TRBV5-1 | CASSFRTGDEQFF | TGCGCCAGCAGCTTCCGGACAGGCGATGAGCAGTTCTTC
. | TRBJ2-7 | 13 | TRBV25-1 | CASSETGIYEQYF | TGTGCCAGCAGTGAAACAGGGATCTACGAGCAGTACTTC
TRBD1 | TRBJ1-2 | 13 | TRBV7-9 | CASSLVGTGGYTF | TGTGCCAGCAGCTTAGTAGGGACAGGCGGCTACACCTTC
TRBD1 | TRBJ1-2 | 15 | TRBV5-4 | CASSLGGQGAEGYTF | TGTGCCAGCAGCTTAGGGGGACAGGGGGCGGAAGGCTACACCTTC
. | TRBJ2-2 | 12 | TRBV4-3 | CASSHQSGELFF | TGCGCCAGCAGCCACCAGTCCGGGGAGCTGTTTTTT
. | TRBJ2-3 | 17 | TRBV27 | CASSLPNQGFQGNTQYF | TGTGCCAGCAGTTTACCGAATCAGGGGTTTCAGGGGAATACGCAGTATTTT
. | TRBJ1-1 | 11 | TRBV2 | CASSGRRAAFF | TGTGCCAGCAGTGGGCGCAGGGCAGCTTTCTTT
. | TRBJ1-2 | 15 | TRBV12-5 | CASGVSPRGLDGYTF | TGTGCTAGTGGTGTATCCCCCAGGGGACTAGACGGCTACACCTTC
TRBD1 | TRBJ2-7 | 14 | TRBV4-3 | CASSPGGQGIEQYF | TGCGCCAGCAGCCCCGGGGGACAGGGTATCGAGCAGTACTTC
. | TRBJ1-1 | 14 | TRBV5-1 | CASSTSDINTEAFF | TGCGCCAGCAGCACCTCCGACATCAACACTGAAGCTTTCTTT
TRBD2 | TRBJ2-7 | 15 | TRBV9 | CASSPQSGGLVEQYF | TGTGCCAGCAGCCCCCAATCGGGAGGTCTGGTCGAGCAGTACTTC
TRBD1 | TRBJ1-2 | 14 | TRBV6-1 | CASTDLDRDGNYTF | TGTGCCAGCACTGACCTTGACAGGGACGGAAACTACACCTTC
. | TRBJ2-1 | 15 | TRBV5-1 | CASSLRGAAGNEQFF | TGCGCCAGCAGCTTAAGGGGTGCCGCCGGCAATGAGCAGTTCTTC
. | TRBJ2-1 | 18 | TRBV4-3 | CASSQGRLWGSGYNEQFF | TGCGCCAGCAGCCAAGGGCGACTTTGGGGTAGCGGCTACAATGAGCAGTTCTTC
. | TRBJ1-3 | 15 | TRBV19 | CASSSWANSGNTIYF | TGTGCCAGTAGTTCGTGGGCGAACTCTGGAAACACCATATATTTT
. | TRBJ1-4 | 14 | TRBV7-9 | CASSTGQAVEKLFF | TGTGCCAGCAGCACAGGGCAAGCAGTTGAAAAACTGTTTTTT
. | TRBJ2-1 | 12 | TRBV19 | CASSMTDNEQFF | TGTGCCAGTAGTATGACAGACAATGAGCAGTTCTTC
TRBD1 | TRBJ2-2 | 17 | TRBV6-4 | CASSDSNRTGDTGELFF | TGTGCCAGCAGTGACTCGAATCGGACAGGGGACACCGGGGAGCTGTTTTTT
TRBD1 | TRBJ1-5 | 17 | TRBV28 | CASTSPPQGVINQPQHF | TGTGCCAGCACCTCGCCTCCCCAGGGGGTAATCAATCAGCCCCAGCATTTT
TRBD1 | TRBJ2-5 | 13 | TRBV28 | CAINRGSQETQYF | TGTGCCATCAACAGGGGGTCTCAAGAGACCCAGTACTTC
TRBD1 | TRBJ2-7 | 15 | TRBV27 | CASSPPGQLSYEQYF | TGTGCCAGCAGTCCCCCGGGACAGCTAAGCTACGAGCAGTACTTC
. | TRBJ2-3 | 15 | TRBV6-4 | CASSPGGFSTDTQYF | TGTGCCAGCAGCCCTGGGGGCTTTAGCACAGATACGCAGTATTTT
. | TRBJ1-2 | 13 | TRBV18 | CASSRAGAEGYTF | TGTGCCAGCTCACGGGCGGGGGCCGAGGGCTACACCTTC
TRBD1 | TRBJ2-4 | 15 | TRBV6-1 | CASSRDRGSKNIQYF | TGTGCCAGCAGTCGGGACAGGGGGTCCAAAAACATTCAGTACTTC
. | TRBJ2-7 | 13 | TRBV7-6 | CASSSDSSYEQYF | TGTGCCAGCAGCTCGGACAGCTCCTACGAGCAGTACTTC
. | TRBJ1-1 | 13 | TRBV11-2 | CASSQRGNTEAFF | TGTGCCAGCAGCCAAAGGGGCAATACTGAAGCTTTCTTT
. | TRBJ2-3 | 14 | TRBV13 | CASSLGGATDTQYF | TGTGCCAGCAGCTTAGGGGGGGCAACAGATACGCAGTATTTT
TRBD2 | TRBJ2-7 | 14 | TRBV6-5 | CASSFSGPTYEQYF | TGTGCCAGCAGCTTTAGCGGGCCGACCTACGAGCAGTACTTC
. | TRBJ1-3 | 14 | TRBV7-8 | CASSLVQQGNTIYF | TGTGCCAGCAGCTTAGTCCAGCAGGGGAACACCATATATTTT
TRBD1 | TRBJ2-3 | 14 | TRBV29-1 | CSVLGTGGGDTQYF | TGCAGCGTTTTAGGGACAGGGGGGGGAGATACGCAGTATTTT
. | TRBJ2-5 | 13 | TRBV29-1 | CSVVGLGRETQYF | TGCAGCGTGGTCGGGTTGGGGCGGGAGACCCAGTACTTC
TRBD1 | TRBJ1-1 | 16 | TRBV2 | CASQYSGTVANTEAFF | TGTGCCAGTCAGTACTCCGGGACAGTGGCTAACACTGAAGCTTTCTTT
. | TRBJ2-7 | 12 | TRBV6-5 | CASTSDSYEQYF | TGTGCCAGCACTTCGGACTCTTACGAGCAGTACTTC
TRBD2 | TRBJ2-7 | 15 | TRBV7-9 | CASSPPSGGVSEQYF | TGTGCCAGCAGCCCCCCCAGCGGGGGGGTCTCCGAGCAGTACTTC
. | TRBJ2-7 | 16 | TRBV11-2 | CASSLVMGPGVYEQYF | TGTGCCAGCAGCTTAGTGATGGGGCCTGGTGTATACGAGCAGTACTTC
. | TRBJ2-7 | 13 | TRBV29-1 | CSVDPSEGTEQYF | TGCAGCGTTGATCCTAGCGAGGGAACCGAGCAGTACTTC
. | TRBJ1-2 | 13 | TRBV14 | CASSQGGVDGYTF | TGTGCCAGCAGTCAGGGAGGTGTAGATGGCTACACCTTC
TRBD1 | TRBJ2-3 | 15 | TRBV9 | CASSVQGDGSDTQYF | TGTGCCAGCAGCGTTCAGGGGGATGGTTCAGATACGCAGTATTTT
. | TRBJ1-2 | 14 | TRBV9 | CASSVKPLPGGYTF | TGTGCCAGCAGCGTAAAACCCCTCCCGGGAGGCTACACCTTC
. | TRBJ1-2 | 14 | TRBV7-9 | CASSRAAVDYGYTF | TGTGCCAGCAGCCGAGCGGCAGTGGACTATGGCTACACCTTC
. | TRBJ2-7 | 12 | TRBV27 | CASRQGSYEQYF | TGTGCCAGCCGTCAGGGCTCCTACGAGCAGTACTTC
. | TRBJ1-1 | 14 | TRBV14 | CASSQQGWDTEAFF | TGTGCCAGCAGCCAACAGGGGTGGGACACTGAAGCTTTCTTT
. | TRBJ2-7 | 14 | TRBV5-4 | CASSLGTFGYEQYF | TGTGCCAGCAGCTTGGGGACATTCGGCTACGAGCAGTACTTC
TRBD1 | TRBJ1-1 | 13 | TRBV19 | CASSRDSYTEAFF | TGTGCCAGTAGTAGGGACAGTTACACTGAAGCTTTCTTT
. | TRBJ2-2 | 15 | TRBV4-3 | CASSQDLPFSGELFF | TGCGCCAGCAGCCAAGACCTCCCGTTTTCCGGGGAGCTGTTTTTT
. | TRBJ1-2 | 14 | TRBV10-3 | CAISEGGAVYGYTF | TGTGCCATCAGTGAGGGGGGCGCAGTCTATGGCTACACCTTC
TRBD2 | TRBJ2-3 | 16 | TRBV19 | CASSPTRSGGQDTQYF | TGTGCCAGTAGTCCGACCCGATCGGGAGGGCAAGATACGCAGTATTTT
TRBD2 | TRBJ2-1 | 13 | TRBV7-9 | CASSSGRNNEQFF | TGTGCCAGCAGCTCCGGGAGGAACAATGAGCAGTTCTTC
. | TRBJ1-5 | 15 | TRBV4-1 | CASSQDDLGRQPQHF | TGCGCCAGCAGCCAAGACGACCTGGGGAGACAGCCCCAGCATTTT
. | TRBJ2-3 | 15 | TRBV11-2 | CASSFRGISTDTQYF | TGTGCCAGCAGCTTTAGGGGGATTAGCACAGATACGCAGTATTTT